These 14 T cell receptor beta chains were sequenced from one sample in a study of blood T cells in healthy people across ages. With a J-beta primer mix and a sample-barcoded 5' primer, a second PCR ran about 7 to 12 cycles. One entry per CDR3 protein, called by TCRdb with MiXCR from the 5' RACE reads. The sample comprises approximately 2,000,000 distinct CDR3 sequences, about 39% of which are singletons, and more than 20% rests with the top ten. The material sequenced was blood. These receptors were obtained from a human donor in good health.

This clonotype was seen a handful of times. V and J are TRBV7-2 and TRBJ2-1; TRBD1 is a possible D gene (5 bases). Looked up from germline, CDR1 is SGHTA and CDR2 is FQGNSA. V gave up 5 bases and J gave up 3 bases, with 20 bases separating them. This CDR3 comprises 17 residues. The CDR3 region has the DNA TGTGCCAGCAGCACCTCCGTTACAGGCAGGGTCTACAATGAGCAGTTCTTC. As protein: CASSTSVTGRVYNEQFF.

The V gene is TRBV3-1, the J gene TRBJ2-1, with 11 bases fitting TRBD2. Germline lookup yields CDR1 LGHDT and CDR2 YNNKEL (reference sequence). J gave up 7 bases and V 4 bases, and 6 bases lay outside the gene matches. CDR3 length: 15 amino acids. CDR3 in amino acids: CASSLLAGDLNEQFF. CDR3 DNA: TGTGCCAGCAGCCTACTAGCGGGGGATTTGAATGAGCAGTTCTTC.

The chain recombines TRBV4-3 with TRBJ2-3; the D is unclear. There are 16 residues in the CDR3. The germline CDR1 and CDR2 sequences are LGHNA and YSLEER. Trimming stripped 0 bases from V and 2 bases from J, with 12 bases between. The chain's CDR3 is CASSQEALPNTDTQYF. In nucleotides, the CDR3 is TGCGCCAGCAGCCAAGAGGCCCTCCCGAACACAGATACGCAGTATTTT.

The V and J genes are TRBV7-3 and TRBJ2-1; D may be TRBD1 (6 bases). V dropped 0 bases and J dropped 6 bases, with 12 bases sitting between them. Germline V gene lookup returns CDR1 SGHTA and CDR2 FQGTGA. The CDR3 is 15 amino acids. The CDR3 spells CASSLTSQGPNEQFF. The CDR3 DNA reads TGTGCCAGCAGCTTAACGTCACAGGGTCCCAATGAGCAGTTCTTC.

The table lists this clonotype with a few counts. The chain links TRBV12-3 or TRBV12-4 to TRBJ1-2; tentatively, D is TRBD1 (5 bases). V was shortened by 8 bases and J by 5 bases, with 15 bases between the two germline ends. This CDR3 region has 13 residues. In nucleotides, the CDR3 is TGTGCCAGCCTTGGTGCAGGGTTATATGGCTACACCTTC. This gives the protein CASLGAGLYGYTF.

V usage is TRBV7-2 and J usage is TRBJ2-5; D uncertain. This CDR3 region has 14 residues. V shed 3 bases and J shed 7 bases, with 15 bases lying between them. Germline CDR1 reads SGHTA; CDR2 reads FQGNSA. For the CDR3, the DNA is TGTGCCAGCAGCTTTGAACGACAAGTTGGGACCCAGTACTTC. Translating it yields CASSFERQVGTQYF.

This chain uses TRBV5-1 with TRBJ2-7; D call uncertain. The germline gives CDR1 SGHRS, CDR2 YFSETQ. The CDR3 is 13 residues long. The ends were cut back, 5 bases at V and 3 bases at J, with 12 bases in the middle. This CDR3 reads CASSPYSGYEQYF. The CDR3 DNA is TGCGCCAGCAGTCCCTATTCAGGCTACGAGCAGTACTTC.

The rearrangement joins TRBV2 to TRBJ2-5, with D maybe TRBD2 (5 bases). CDR1 SNHLY and CDR2 FYNNEI come from the germline V gene. V was clipped by 2 bases and J by 7 bases, with 14 bases between them. The CDR3 has 14 amino acids. The CDR3 loop reads CASSERLAGGTQYF. The CDR3 nucleotides are TGTGCCAGCAGTGAAAGGCTAGCAGGCGGGACCCAGTACTTC.

This clonotype was counted only a few times. The chain is built from TRBV4-1 and TRBJ2-1, with 7 positions matching TRBD1. Trimming took 3 bases from V and 5 from J; bases not matched to a gene: 7. Per germline, CDR1 MGHRA and CDR2 YSYEKL. The CDR3 runs to 15 residues. The CDR3 here is CASSQIDRDHNEQFF. CDR3 sequence (DNA): TGCGCCAGCAGCCAGATCGACAGGGACCACAATGAGCAGTTCTTC.

The chain uses TRBV20-1 and TRBJ1-2, with 7 nucleotides matching TRBD1. After removal of 2 bases from V and 4 bases from J, the junction contained 7 bases not matched to a gene. This CDR3 comprises 14 residues. The germline V gene has CDR1 DFQATT and CDR2 SNEGSKA (reference sequence). CDR3 nucleotides: TGCAGTGCTAGACCCCCAGGGGGTGCCTATGGCTACACCTTC. The encoded protein is CSARPPGGAYGYTF.

This clonotype was recorded a few times. This rearrangement joins TRBV20-1 to TRBJ2-7, with D possibly being TRBD1 (5 bases). The ends were cut back, 6 bases at V and 1 base at J, with 16 bases in the middle. Germline CDR1 DFQATT, CDR2 SNEGSKA (reference sequence). The CDR3 has 14 amino acids. CDR3 DNA: TGCAGTGCACCCCGACAGTCCACTTCCTACGAGCAGTACTTC. This encodes CSAPRQSTSYEQYF.

The J gene is TRBJ2-3, the V gene TRBV7-3, with 11 bases identical to TRBD2. Germline CDR1 and CDR2: SGHTA and FQGTGA. This CDR3 has 15 residues. Unmatched junction bases numbered 4, after V lost 4 bases and J lost 4 bases. CDR3 protein: CASSSSGGKADTQYF. DNA for the CDR3: TGTGCCAGCAGCTCTAGCGGGGGGAAAGCAGATACGCAGTATTTT.

In regard to this clonotype: Being one base from a much bigger clone, this may be a read error. The CDR3 DNA reads as TGCGCCAGCAGCTTGGGACCGGGCGGGGAATCCAACAATGAGCAGTTCTTC. The encoded protein is CASSLGPGGESNNEQFF. The V and J genes are TRBV5-1 and TRBJ2-1; perhaps TRBD2 as D (6 bases). Germline V gene data show CDR1 as SGHRS and CDR2 as YFSETQ. The CDR3 length is 17 residues. The germline V and J ends were trimmed by 0 bases and 5 bases, with 18 bases remaining between them.

The chain joins TRBV12-3 or TRBV12-4 to TRBJ1-2, with TRBD1 matching 7 bases. The CDR3 has 16 amino acids. V shed 4 bases, J shed 5 bases, and the junction held 13 bases outside the gene matches. In nucleotides, the CDR3 is TGTGCCAGCAGTTCCCGGGGTAGGGGGCGAGGGTATGGCTACACCTTC. Protein: CASSSRGRGRGYGYTF.